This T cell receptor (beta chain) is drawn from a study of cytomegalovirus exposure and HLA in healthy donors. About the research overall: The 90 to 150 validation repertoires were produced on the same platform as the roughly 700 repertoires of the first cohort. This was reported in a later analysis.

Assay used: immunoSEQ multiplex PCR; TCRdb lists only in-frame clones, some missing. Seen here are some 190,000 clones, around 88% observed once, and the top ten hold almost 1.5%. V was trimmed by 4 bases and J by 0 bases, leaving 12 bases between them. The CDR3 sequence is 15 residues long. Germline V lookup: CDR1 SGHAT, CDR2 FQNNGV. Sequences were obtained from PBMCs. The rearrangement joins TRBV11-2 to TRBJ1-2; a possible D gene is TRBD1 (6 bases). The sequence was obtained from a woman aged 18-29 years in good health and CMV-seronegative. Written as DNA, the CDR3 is TGTGCCAGCAGCTCTGGACAGCTGACTAACTATGGCTACACCTTC. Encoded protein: CASSSGQLTNYGYTF.